This TCR beta chain emerged from a study of blood T cell repertoires in COVID-19 (dated by TCRdb to about 2020). Background on the whole study: Collaborator samples came from the United States, Italy and Spain and covered acute and convalescent phases of COVID-19. Where available, HLA class I and class II types were obtained from metadata supplied by the sample provider rather than from assay-based typing. Samples were obtained from the ongoing ImmuneRACE study (first 160 participants) and from 1,254 subjects provided by 6 global collaborators. Deeply sampled blood TCRbeta repertoires from subjects exposed to, actively infected with, or recovered from COVID-19 were included in the dataset. The prospective study material was composed of cDNA or gDNA derived from T cells, B-cell-depleted T cells, or PBMCs. The repertoires were released in a freely available public database meant as a resource for research on the immune response to SARS-CoV-2. A de-identified subject ID, COVID-19 status, age in years and sex were almost always included in the sample metadata. Summary of the overall study and its limitations: The amount of clinical and demographic metadata varied by source and participant and was provided uncurated.

Collaborating institutions collected whole blood in K2EDTA tubes following their own protocols. For TCRbeta analysis, collaborators shipped samples as frozen whole blood, isolated PBMCs, or DNA extracted from either of those sample types. Worth noting for this clone: The specificity of this receptor is unknown. Qualities for individual bases were not recorded, and no much larger clone is one base off.

TCRbeta CDR3 regions were amplified from genomic DNA by means of the immunoSEQ Assay, a bias-controlled multiplex PCR. As for the original processing: The number of nucleated cells in each sample was estimated from the amplification of reference gene primers within the assay. Sequence reads were collapsed and filtered to measure the absolute abundance of every unique TCRbeta CDR3 rearrangement. For each sample, productive Simpson clonality was calculated by taking the square root of Simpson's diversity index across productive rearrangements. TCRdb mirrors the immuneACCESS table, restricted to in-frame sequences. Some clones are absent from its copies; in checked studies, under half trace to an unresolved V gene, and the reason for the others is unknown. For V, J and clone size, that table is used; D and trimming come from the DNA. The sample contains 120,000 or so clones, approximately 89% of them found a single time. The ten largest clones represent more than 3.5% of the sample.

The germline V gene encodes CDR1 SGHAT and CDR2 FQDESV (reference sequence). V is pruned by 5 bases and J by 8 bases, leaving 10 bases of the junction without a gene match. Including the terminal cysteine and phenylalanine, the CDR3 comprises 15 residues. Of all the DNA, just the CDR3 is kept, 45 bases in frame from base 1. The sample was peripheral blood. The chain joins TRBV11-1 to TRBJ2-1; a stretch of 9 junction bases matches TRBD2. The source is a woman aged 55-70 years with acute or convalescent COVID-19. Read as DNA, the sequence is TGTGCCAGCAGCCCGTGGGGGACTAGCCAGTATGAGCAGTTCTTC. Its product reads: CASSPWGTSQYEQFF.